The 23 T cell receptor beta chains below were found in one sample sequenced in a study of human T cells and chemical hapten exposure (dated by TCRdb to the early 2020s). Library prep was done by RACE. The sequencer listed for this sample is NextSeq 500. Starting from the raw public reads, TCRdb applied fastp trimming at Q25, assembled clones with MiXCR and retained in-frame beta chains. Records with the same CDR3 protein are collapsed into one entry carrying the most frequent genes and DNA. The sample includes 150,000 to 200,000 distinct CDR3 sequences, with about 14% observed a single time. 1.7% of the sample belongs to the ten largest clones. The sample's time point label, in plain terms: patch test 1, 2 weeks after DPC sensitization. What the treatment or condition label conveys for this sample: therapeutic diphenylcyclopropenone sensitization with weekly scalp DPC. The sample was whole blood, taken in connection with sensitization to the hapten diphenylcyclopropenone (DPC). These receptors were taken from a woman between 25 and 40 years old with alopecia areata. Some clones in this sample may be carry-over from other donors' samples.

This clonotype was observed a handful of times. The rearrangement links TRBV5-1 to TRBJ2-1; 9 bases are shared with TRBD2. The CDR3 loop spans 16 amino acids. J lost 2 bases, V lost 0 bases, and 3 bases had no gene match. The germline gives CDR1 SGHRS, CDR2 YFSETQ. CDR3 protein: CASSLARGRAYNEQFF. CDR3 DNA: TGCGCCAGCAGCTTGGCACGCGGGAGGGCCTACAATGAGCAGTTCTTC.

This clonotype was recorded a few times. The rearrangement uses TRBV27 and TRBJ2-7; possible D gene TRBD1, 6 bases. Trimming removed 5 bases at V and 3 bases at J, with 11 bases between. Per germline, CDR1 MNHEY and CDR2 SMNVEV (reference sequence). The CDR3 consists of 13 residues. The CDR3 nucleotides read TGTGCCAGCAGTCCCAGGGGCTTCTACGAGCAGTACTTC. It translates to CASSPRGFYEQYF.

This clonotype has ten or more counts. This chain connects TRBV23-1 to TRBJ2-7, with TRBD2 matching 7 bases. TRBV23-1 is assigned to the ORF class and has an uncertain function. This CDR3 has 16 amino acids. V was clipped by 0 bases and J by 2 bases; unmatched bases: 7. As DNA, the CDR3 is TGCGCCAGCAGTCAATCGGGGAGGGAGTCGACCTACGAGCAGTACTTC. It translates to CASSQSGRESTYEQYF.

The J gene is TRBJ2-5, the V gene TRBV24-1; 8 bases map to TRBD1. Germline CDR1 KGHDR, CDR2 SFDVKD. Germline trimming cut 0 bases from V and 0 bases from J; bases unmatched to any gene: 5. The CDR3 is made up of 17 amino acids. This chain's CDR3 is CATSDLGQGAHQETQYF. CDR3 sequence (DNA): TGTGCCACCAGTGATTTGGGGCAGGGGGCACACCAAGAGACCCAGTACTTC.

The table lists this clonotype with a few counts. V and J are TRBV24-1 and TRBJ2-3; D call uncertain. CDR3 length: 13 amino acids. Looked up from germline, CDR1 is KGHDR and CDR2 is SFDVKD. Trimming took off 9 bases at V and 4 bases at J, with 13 bases between the two ends. The CDR3 here is CATGSGRPDTQYF. CDR3 coding DNA: TGTGCCACCGGTTCTGGCAGACCAGATACGCAGTATTTT.

This clonotype has only a few counts. The chain has TRBV6-2 or TRBV6-3 and TRBJ2-2; 8 bases map to TRBD2. Germline V gene sequence: CDR1 MNHEY, CDR2 SVGEGT. J was trimmed by 5 bases and V by 2 bases; bases with no gene match: 10. The CDR3 length is 17 residues. For the CDR3, the DNA is TGTGCCAGCAGTTACGGGGAACTAGCGGAACGAACCGGGGAGCTGTTTTTT. Translating gives CASSYGELAERTGELFF.

The chain is built from TRBV7-9 and TRBJ2-1; D is unclear. Trimming removed 5 bases from V and 7 bases from J, with 18 bases in between. Germline V gives CDR1 SEHNR, CDR2 FQNEAQ (reference sequence). The CDR3 contains 15 residues. CDR3 protein: CASSQIALLGNEQFF. CDR3 in DNA: TGTGCCAGCAGCCAGATAGCCCTCCTGGGAAATGAGCAGTTCTTC.

Ten or more counts support this clonotype. As DNA, the CDR3 is TGTGCCAGCAGCTCGTGGGACAGGGGGAATGAGCAGTTCTTC. Its translation: CASSSWDRGNEQFF. The rearrangement links TRBV5-6 to TRBJ2-1; 11 nucleotides line up with TRBD1. Germline lookup yields CDR1 SGHDT and CDR2 YYEEEE. The CDR3 consists of 14 residues. V lost 3 bases and J lost 7; bases outside the gene matches: 3.

This clonotype was detected many times. The chain has TRBV19 and TRBJ1-5, with D hard to call. The V and J ends lost 5 bases and 4 bases respectively, with 6 bases between them. The CDR3 has 12 residues. Germline loops: CDR1 LNHDA, CDR2 SQIVND (reference sequence). As DNA, the CDR3 is TGTGCCAGTAGTCCTTGGAATCAGCCCCAGCATTTT. The encoded protein is CASSPWNQPQHF. The complete variable domain, with remaining parts taken from reference TRBV19 and TRBJ1-5, reads DGGITQSPKYLFRKEGQNVTLSCEQNLNHDAMYWYRQDPGQGLRLIYYSQIVNDFQKGDIAEGYSVSREKKESFPLTVTSAQKNPTAFYLCASSPWNQPQHFGDGTRLSIL.

V gene TRBV18 combines with J gene TRBJ1-3; D not resolved. Germline CDR1 is KGHSH and CDR2 is LQKENI. Trimming removed 1 base at V and 1 base at J, with 14 bases between. This CDR3 is 17 amino acids long. In nucleotides, the CDR3 is TGTGCCAGCTCACCACTATATCCGCCAGAGTCTGGAAACACCATATATTTT. Its translation is CASSPLYPPESGNTIYF.

In nucleotides, the CDR3 is TGTGCCAGCAGCCAGACAGGGGCACCGAACACTGAAGCTTTCTTT. Residues: CASSQTGAPNTEAFF. The gene calls are TRBV3-1 and TRBJ1-1, with 8 nucleotides matching TRBD1. The V gene's germline CDR1 is LGHDT and CDR2 YNNKEL (reference sequence). Trimming cost V 3 bases and J 1 base; bases outside gene matches: 4. The CDR3 runs to 15 residues.

This clonotype was seen more than once but under ten times. This chain joins TRBV12-3 or TRBV12-4 and TRBJ1-5; D is perhaps TRBD1 (5 bases). The CDR3 totals 13 residues. The V end was cut by 4 bases, the J end by 7 bases, with 11 bases between. The DNA of the CDR3 is TGTGCCAGCAGTTCTATAGCAGGGCAGCCCCAGCATTTT. Residues: CASSSIAGQPQHF.

This clonotype has more than one count but fewer than ten. The rearrangement joins TRBV9 to TRBJ2-3, with 10 nucleotides matching TRBD2. The CDR3 sequence is 18 residues long. Germline V gene lookup returns CDR1 SGDLS and CDR2 YYNGEE. V was pared by 5 bases and J by 2 bases, with 14 bases of the junction left unmatched. The chain's CDR3 is CASSRRTSGEIYTDTQYF. The CDR3 bases are TGTGCCAGCAGTCGGAGAACTAGCGGGGAGATCTACACAGATACGCAGTATTTT.

The genes are TRBV4-2 and TRBJ1-1, with D perhaps matching TRBD1 (5 bases). The CDR3 contains 14 residues. V was clipped by 2 bases and J by 5 bases, with 12 bases between them. Germline V lookup: CDR1 LGHNA, CDR2 YNFKEQ. CDR3 residues: CASSQMGRETEAFF. CDR3 nucleotides: TGTGCCAGCAGCCAAATGGGCAGGGAAACTGAAGCTTTCTTT.

Ten or more counts support this clonotype. The chain uses TRBV28 and TRBJ2-7; either TRBD1 or TRBD2 may fit D (5 bases each). There are 14 residues in the CDR3. Looked up from germline, CDR1 is MDHEN and CDR2 is SYDVKM. V was trimmed by 7 bases and J by 7 bases, leaving 20 bases between them. CDR3 sequence: CASNEGSGAREQYF. The CDR3 coding sequence is TGTGCCAGCAACGAGGGATCCGGGGCGCGGGAGCAGTACTTC.

The rearrangement links TRBV7-6 to TRBJ2-3; 7 bases map to TRBD2. Germline lookup yields CDR1 SGHVS and CDR2 FNYEAQ. The CDR3 is 16 amino acids. V lost 0 bases, J lost 2 bases, and 5 bases stayed unmatched. The CDR3 protein is CASSLAGGSLTDTQYF. The CDR3 nucleotides are TGTGCCAGCAGCTTAGCGGGGGGGAGTCTCACAGATACGCAGTATTTT.

This clonotype was observed a handful of times. V and J are TRBV11-2 and TRBJ2-3, with D perhaps TRBD1 (6 bases). CDR3 length: 16 amino acids. Trimming took off 1 base at V and 1 base at J, with 12 bases between the two ends. Germline V lookup: CDR1 SGHAT, CDR2 FQNNGV. Here the CDR3 reads CASSLGSRQGTDTQYF. CDR3 bases: TGTGCCAGCAGCTTAGGTTCTAGACAGGGCACAGATACGCAGTATTTT.

V usage is TRBV27 and J usage is TRBJ1-1, with unresolved D. Germline CDR1 MNHEY, CDR2 SMNVEV (reference sequence). CDR3 length: 14 amino acids. The V end lost 2 bases, the J end lost 1 base, and 8 bases lay between the germline ends. The DNA of the CDR3 is TGTGCCAGCAGTTTAATTTCAGGGAACACTGAAGCTTTCTTT. Amino acids: CASSLISGNTEAFF.

This clonotype was seen many times. The chain joins TRBV12-3 or TRBV12-4 to TRBJ2-2; no clear D. The ends were cut back, 6 bases at V and 3 bases at J, with 11 bases in the middle. The CDR3 spans 14 residues. The CDR3, as DNA: TGTGCCAGCAGGCTGACAAGGGACACCGGGGAGCTGTTTTTT. This sequence encodes CASRLTRDTGELFF.

This clonotype occurred many times. V usage is TRBV12-3 or TRBV12-4 and J usage is TRBJ1-3; the D gene is possibly TRBD1 (5 bases). V lost 7 bases, J lost 1 base, and 11 bases lay in between. This CDR3 region has 14 residues. CDR3 in amino acids: CASTQAGSGNTIYF. CDR3 coding DNA: TGTGCCAGCACTCAAGCAGGGTCTGGAAACACCATATATTTT.

This clonotype was seen once. This chain connects TRBV28 to TRBJ2-3; D call uncertain. The CDR3 is 13 residues long. V lost 8 bases and J lost 0, with 9 bases in between. Germline CDR1 MDHEN, CDR2 SYDVKM. The CDR3 loop reads CASGWDSTDTQYF. DNA for the CDR3: TGTGCCAGCGGTTGGGATAGCACAGATACGCAGTATTTT.

V and J are TRBV11-2 and TRBJ2-2, with TRBD1 matching over 7 bases. The germline gives CDR1 SGHAT, CDR2 FQNNGV. CDR3 length: 14 residues. V trimming: 7 bases; J trimming: 2 bases; junction bases outside the gene matches: 4. Written as DNA, the CDR3 is TGTGCCAGCAAACAGGGGCCAAACACCGGGGAGCTGTTTTTT. This translates into CASKQGPNTGELFF.

In this sample, this clonotype turned up a few times. V and J are TRBV28 and TRBJ2-5, with 9 bases fitting TRBD2. Germline CDR1 MDHEN, CDR2 SYDVKM. CDR3 length equals 13 residues. Losses at the gene ends were 10 bases for V and 2 bases for J; bases not matched to a gene: 5. The CDR3 sequence is CAIQTSGQETQYF. CDR3 nucleotide sequence: TGTGCCATCCAGACTAGCGGTCAAGAGACCCAGTACTTC. Combining the CDR3 with reference TRBV28 and TRBJ2-5 gives the whole variable domain DVKVTQSSRYLVKRTGEKVFLECVQDMDHENMFWYRQDPGLGLRLIYFSYDVKMKEKGDIPEGYSVSREKKERFSLILESASTNQTSMYLCAIQTSGQETQYFGPGTRLLVL.